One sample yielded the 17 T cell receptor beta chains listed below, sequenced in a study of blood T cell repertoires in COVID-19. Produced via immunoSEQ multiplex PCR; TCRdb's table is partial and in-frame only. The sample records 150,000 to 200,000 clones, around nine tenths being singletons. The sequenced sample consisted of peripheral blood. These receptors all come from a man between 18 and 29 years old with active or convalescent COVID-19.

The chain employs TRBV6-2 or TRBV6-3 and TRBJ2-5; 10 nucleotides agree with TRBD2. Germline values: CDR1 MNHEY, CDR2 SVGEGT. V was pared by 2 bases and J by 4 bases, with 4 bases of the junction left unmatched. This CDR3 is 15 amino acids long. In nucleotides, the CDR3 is TGTGCCAGCAGTTACAAAAGGACTAGCGGAGAGACCCAGTACTTC. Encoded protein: CASSYKRTSGETQYF.

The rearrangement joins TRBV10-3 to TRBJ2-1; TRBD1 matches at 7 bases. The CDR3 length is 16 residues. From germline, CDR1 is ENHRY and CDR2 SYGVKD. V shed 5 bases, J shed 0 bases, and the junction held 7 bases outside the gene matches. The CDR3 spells CAISQTGESSYNEQFF. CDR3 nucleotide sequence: TGTGCCATCAGTCAAACAGGGGAAAGCTCCTACAATGAGCAGTTCTTC.

The CDR3 loop is CASSPETVHTEAFF. The CDR3, as DNA: TGTGCCAGCTCCCCGGAGACAGTCCACACTGAAGCTTTCTTT. The gene calls are TRBV18 and TRBJ1-1; the D gene is possibly TRBD1 (5 bases). The V and J ends lost 6 bases and 3 bases respectively, with 14 bases between them. The CDR3 contains 14 residues. The V gene's germline CDR1 is KGHSH and CDR2 LQKENI.

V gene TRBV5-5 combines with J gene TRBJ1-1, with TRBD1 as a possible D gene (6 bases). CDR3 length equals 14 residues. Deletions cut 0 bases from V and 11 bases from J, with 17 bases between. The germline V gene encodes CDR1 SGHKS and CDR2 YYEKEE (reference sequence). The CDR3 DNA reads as TGTGCCAGCAGCTTGGGACAGGCCCGGTTTGGCGCTTTCTTT. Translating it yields CASSLGQARFGAFF. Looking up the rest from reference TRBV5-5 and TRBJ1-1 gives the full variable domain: DAGVTQSPTHLIKTRGQQVTLRCSPISGHKSVSWYQQVLGQGPQFIFQYYEKEERGRGNFPDRFSARQFPNYSSELNVNALLLGDSALYLCASSLGQARFGAFFGQGTRLTVV.

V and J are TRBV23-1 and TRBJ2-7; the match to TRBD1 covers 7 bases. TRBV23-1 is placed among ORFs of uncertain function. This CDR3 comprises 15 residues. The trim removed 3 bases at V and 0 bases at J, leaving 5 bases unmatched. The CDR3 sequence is CASSHRDSTSYEQYF. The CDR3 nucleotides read TGCGCCAGCAGTCACCGGGACAGTACCTCCTACGAGCAGTACTTC.

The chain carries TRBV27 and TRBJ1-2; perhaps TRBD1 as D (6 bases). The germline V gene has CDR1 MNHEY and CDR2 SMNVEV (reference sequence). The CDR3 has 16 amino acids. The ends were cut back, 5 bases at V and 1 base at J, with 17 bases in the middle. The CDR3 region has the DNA TGTGCCAGCAGTGGTACTACAGGGTGGGGTAACTATGGCTACACCTTC. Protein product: CASSGTTGWGNYGYTF.

The DNA for the CDR3 is TGTGCCAGTAGTGCTGGGGGCATACGCTATGGCTACACCTTC. It specifies CASSAGGIRYGYTF. The gene calls are TRBV19 and TRBJ1-2; tentatively, D is TRBD1 (6 bases). The V gene's germline CDR1 is LNHDA and CDR2 SQIVND (reference sequence). CDR3 length: 14 residues. Trimming cost V 5 bases and J 4 bases, with 14 bases left between them.

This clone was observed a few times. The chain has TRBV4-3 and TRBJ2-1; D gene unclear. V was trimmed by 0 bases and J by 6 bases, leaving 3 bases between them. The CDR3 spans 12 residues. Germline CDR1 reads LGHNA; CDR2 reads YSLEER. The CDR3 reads CASSQDLNEQFF. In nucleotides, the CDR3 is TGCGCCAGCAGCCAAGATCTCAATGAGCAGTTCTTC.

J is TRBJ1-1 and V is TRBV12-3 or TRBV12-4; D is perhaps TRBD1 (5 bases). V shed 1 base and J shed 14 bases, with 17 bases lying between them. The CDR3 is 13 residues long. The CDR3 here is CASSLGGAGRMFF. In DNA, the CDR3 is TGTGCCAGCAGTTTAGGTGGGGCAGGGAGGATGTTCTTT.

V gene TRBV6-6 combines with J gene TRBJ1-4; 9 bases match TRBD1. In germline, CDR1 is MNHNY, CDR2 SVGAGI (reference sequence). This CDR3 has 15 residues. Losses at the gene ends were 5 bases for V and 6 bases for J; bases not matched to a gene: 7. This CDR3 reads CASSPPGTGYEKLFF. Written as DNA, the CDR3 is TGTGCCAGCAGTCCCCCAGGGACAGGGTATGAAAAACTGTTTTTT.

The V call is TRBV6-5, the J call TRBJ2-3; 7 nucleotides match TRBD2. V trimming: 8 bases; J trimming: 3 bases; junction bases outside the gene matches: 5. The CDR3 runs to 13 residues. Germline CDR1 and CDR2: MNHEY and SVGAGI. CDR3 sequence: CASQGLGTDTQYF. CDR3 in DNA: TGTGCCAGCCAAGGACTAGGGACAGATACGCAGTATTTT.

Written as DNA, the CDR3 is TGTGCCAGCAGCTTTAACTCTGGAAACACCATATATTTT. Protein: CASSFNSGNTIYF. The J gene is TRBJ1-3, the V gene TRBV5-8; D unclear. V was clipped by 2 bases and J by 0 bases, with 3 bases between them. In germline, CDR1 is SGHTS, CDR2 YDEGEE. The CDR3 loop spans 13 amino acids.

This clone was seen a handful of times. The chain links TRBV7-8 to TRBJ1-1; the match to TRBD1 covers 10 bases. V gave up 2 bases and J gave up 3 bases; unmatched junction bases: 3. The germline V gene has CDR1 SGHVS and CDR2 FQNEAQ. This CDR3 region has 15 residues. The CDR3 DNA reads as TGTGCCAGCAGCTTAACGGGACAGGGGTACACTGAAGCTTTCTTT. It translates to CASSLTGQGYTEAFF.

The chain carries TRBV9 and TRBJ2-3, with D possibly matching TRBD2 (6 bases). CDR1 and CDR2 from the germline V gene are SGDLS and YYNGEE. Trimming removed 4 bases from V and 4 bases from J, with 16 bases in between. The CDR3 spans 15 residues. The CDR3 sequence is CASSPNPIAADTQYF. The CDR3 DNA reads TGTGCCAGCAGCCCGAACCCGATAGCGGCAGATACGCAGTATTTT.

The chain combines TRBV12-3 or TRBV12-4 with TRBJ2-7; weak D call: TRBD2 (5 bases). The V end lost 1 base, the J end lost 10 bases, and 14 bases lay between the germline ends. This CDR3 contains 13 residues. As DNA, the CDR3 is TGTGCCAGCAGTTTAGGTTCTAGCCCAACTCAGTACTTC. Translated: CASSLGSSPTQYF.

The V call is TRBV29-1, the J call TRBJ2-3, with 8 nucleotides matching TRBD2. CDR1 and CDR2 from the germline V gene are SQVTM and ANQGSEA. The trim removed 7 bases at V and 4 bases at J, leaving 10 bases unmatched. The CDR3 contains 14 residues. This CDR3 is CSAFYGGDSDTQYF. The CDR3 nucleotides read TGCAGCGCCTTTTACGGGGGGGATTCAGATACGCAGTATTTT.

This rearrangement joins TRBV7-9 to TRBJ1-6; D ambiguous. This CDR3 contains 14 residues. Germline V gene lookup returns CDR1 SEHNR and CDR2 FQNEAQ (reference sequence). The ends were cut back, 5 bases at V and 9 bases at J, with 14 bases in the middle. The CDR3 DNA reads TGTGCCAGCAGCCCTTCTCGGGAGGGTTCACCCCTCCACTTT. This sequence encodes CASSPSREGSPLHF.